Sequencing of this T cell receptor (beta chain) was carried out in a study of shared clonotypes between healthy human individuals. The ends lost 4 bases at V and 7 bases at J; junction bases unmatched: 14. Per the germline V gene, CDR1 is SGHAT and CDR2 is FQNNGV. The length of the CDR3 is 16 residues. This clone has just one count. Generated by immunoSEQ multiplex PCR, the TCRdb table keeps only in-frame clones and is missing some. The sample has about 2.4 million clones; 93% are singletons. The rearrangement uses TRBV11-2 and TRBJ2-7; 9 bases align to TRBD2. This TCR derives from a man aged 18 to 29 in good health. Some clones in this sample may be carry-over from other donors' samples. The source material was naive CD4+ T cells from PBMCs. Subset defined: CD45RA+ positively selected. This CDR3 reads CASSSRLRGLAGEQYF. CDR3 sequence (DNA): TGTGCCAGCAGCTCCCGCCTTCGGGGACTAGCAGGGGAGCAGTACTTC.